The 27 T cell receptor beta chains in this list originate from one sample, sequenced in a study of metastatic and nonmetastatic thyroid tumors. Via MiXCR, TCRdb re-called the PCR reads. The top ten clones hold about 23% of a sample with about 34,000 clones, about 40% of them seen once. Patients were all untreated before their thyroid surgery. Source material: tumor tissue. These receptors all stem from a female donor with papillary thyroid cancer or a benign thyroid nodule (not recorded which). Some clones in this sample may be carry-over from other donors' samples.

This rearrangement joins TRBV27 to TRBJ1-2; D possibly corresponds to TRBD1 (5 bases). The V end lost 2 bases, the J end lost 8 bases, and 12 bases lay between the germline ends. The CDR3 covers 13 residues. CDR1 and CDR2 (germline): MNHEY, SMNVEV (reference sequence). Written as DNA, the CDR3 is TGTGCCAGCAGTTTAGGGCAGGGAAAAGGCTACACCTTC. Translating it yields CASSLGQGKGYTF.

The J gene is TRBJ2-3, the V gene TRBV7-3; the match to TRBD2 covers 9 bases. Germline CDR1 and CDR2: SGHTA and FQGTGA. The CDR3 has 19 amino acids. With 1 base clipped from V and 1 base from J, the junction kept 12 bases outside the gene matches. CDR3 bases: TGTGCCAGCAGCTTAAGAGGTCTAGCGGGATCAGGGGGCACAGATACGCAGTATTTT. Protein product: CASSLRGLAGSGGTDTQYF.

The chain recombines TRBV20-1 with TRBJ1-5; D perhaps matches TRBD1 (6 bases). Germline values: CDR1 DFQATT, CDR2 SNEGSKA (reference sequence). The V end lost 0 bases, the J end lost 4 bases, and 16 bases lay between the germline ends. This CDR3 comprises 16 residues. CDR3 DNA: TGCAGTGCTAGAGATTTATTGGGGGCTAATAATCAGCCCCAGCATTTT. This gives the protein CSARDLLGANNQPQHF.

The gene calls are TRBV6-2 or TRBV6-3 and TRBJ2-7; D not resolved. The CDR3 extends over 14 amino acids. CDR1 MNHEY and CDR2 SVGEGT come from the germline V gene. The V and J ends lost 5 bases and 5 bases respectively, with 16 bases between them. The CDR3 loop reads CASSRTRFPHEQYF. CDR3 in DNA: TGTGCCAGCAGTAGGACCCGTTTCCCCCACGAGCAGTACTTC.

The table lists this clone with a few counts. The rearrangement joins TRBV11-2 to TRBJ2-7; D is unresolved. Germline-derived CDR1 and CDR2 are SGHAT and FQNNGV. This CDR3 is built from 15 residues. The V and J ends lost 3 bases and 0 bases respectively, with 12 bases between them. The CDR3, as DNA: TGTGCCAGCAGCTTTGGCGGCGTATCCTCCTACGAGCAGTACTTC. It codes for CASSFGGVSSYEQYF.

The count of this clone is one. The chain employs TRBV11-2 and TRBJ2-1; 7 nucleotides agree with TRBD2. The CDR3 runs 17 residues. V dropped 5 bases and J dropped 5; count of bases not matched to a gene: 15. CDR1 and CDR2 from the germline V gene are SGHAT and FQNNGV. The CDR3 region has the DNA TGTGCCAGCAGCCCCGGGGGGAGCGGATTAATTAACAATGAGCAGTTCTTC. Protein: CASSPGGSGLINNEQFF.

The chain recombines TRBV19 with TRBJ1-4; D is perhaps TRBD1 (5 bases). Trimming cost V 5 bases and J 7 bases, with 17 bases left between them. The CDR3 totals 15 residues. The V gene's germline CDR1 is LNHDA and CDR2 SQIVND (reference sequence). CDR3 DNA sequence: TGTGCCAGTAGTCCCCGGACCAGGGCGAGTGAAAAACTGTTTTTT. This codes for CASSPRTRASEKLFF.

The table lists this clone with a few counts. V and J are TRBV6-4 and TRBJ2-3, with D uncertain. This CDR3 contains 13 residues. Trimming left V 0 bases short and J 5 bases short, with 6 bases between. Germline assignment: CDR1 MRHNA and CDR2 SNTAGT. CDR3 loop: CASSDSPLDTQYF. CDR3 coding DNA: TGTGCCAGCAGTGACTCTCCCCTAGATACGCAGTATTTT.

This clone was picked up a small number of times. The chain joins TRBV12-3 or TRBV12-4 to TRBJ2-7; 8 positions agree with TRBD1. The J segment lost 3 bases and the V segment lost 6 bases, leaving 4 bases of the junction unmatched. This CDR3 comprises 13 residues. CDR3 amino acids: CASSRGTGYEQYF. CDR3 DNA sequence: TGTGCCAGCAGCCGTGGGACAGGCTACGAGCAGTACTTC.

There are a few counts of this clone. This chain joins TRBV19 and TRBJ2-7, with 9 bases lining up with TRBD1. This CDR3 spans 13 amino acids. Germline CDR1 and CDR2: LNHDA and SQIVND (reference sequence). V lost 7 bases to trimming and J lost 3 bases; unmatched junction nucleotides: 4. The CDR3 DNA is TGTGCCAGTAAGAGGACAGGGGTCTACGAGCAGTACTTC. The encoded protein is CASKRTGVYEQYF. The full variable domain, completed using reference TRBV19 and TRBJ2-7, is DGGITQSPKYLFRKEGQNVTLSCEQNLNHDAMYWYRQDPGQGLRLIYYSQIVNDFQKGDIAEGYSVSREKKESFPLTVTSAQKNPTAFYLCASKRTGVYEQYFGPGTRLTVT.

This CDR3 reads CASSPGTSTGELFF. CDR3 DNA: TGTGCCAGCAGCCCTGGGACTAGCACCGGGGAGCTGTTTTTT. The chain carries TRBV28 and TRBJ2-2, with 8 bases aligning to TRBD2. The J segment lost 4 bases and the V segment lost 6 bases, leaving 4 bases of the junction unmatched. CDR1 MDHEN and CDR2 SYDVKM come from the germline V gene. CDR3 length: 14 amino acids.

The gene calls are TRBV30 and TRBJ1-2; 11 nucleotides agree with TRBD1. V was pared by 3 bases and J by 8 bases, with 5 bases of the junction left unmatched. Germline-derived CDR1 and CDR2 are GTSNPN and SVGIG (reference sequence). This CDR3 has 13 residues. The CDR3, as DNA: TGTGCCTGGAGGGGGACAGGGGGAAAAGGCTACACCTTC. Translation gives CAWRGTGGKGYTF.

The table lists this clone with a few counts. The CDR3 sequence is CASSSAGQYGYTF. As DNA, the CDR3 is TGCGCCAGCAGCTCTGCTGGACAGTATGGCTACACCTTC. V is TRBV5-1 and J is TRBJ1-2; a weak D match, TRBD1 (6 bases). V was cut by 3 bases and J by 5 bases, with 11 bases left in between. This CDR3 has 13 residues. Germline loops: CDR1 SGHRS, CDR2 YFSETQ.

This chain uses TRBV6-1 with TRBJ2-3; TRBD2 matches 8 bases. CDR1 and CDR2 from the germline V gene are MNHNS and SASEGT. The CDR3 totals 17 residues. Germline trimming cut 2 bases from V and 2 bases from J; bases unmatched to any gene: 9. Here the CDR3 reads CASSERRLAGPTDTQYF. CDR3 in DNA: TGTGCCAGCAGTGAAAGGAGGTTAGCGGGACCCACAGATACGCAGTATTTT.

This clone was seen a few times. V is TRBV5-1 and J is TRBJ2-2; TRBD1 matches at 7 bases. V shed 5 bases, J shed 4 bases, and the junction held 5 bases outside the gene matches. Germline V gene data show CDR1 as SGHRS and CDR2 as YFSETQ. This CDR3 comprises 14 residues. CDR3 sequence: CASREHRGTGELFF. The DNA for the CDR3 is TGCGCCAGCAGGGAACACAGGGGCACCGGGGAGCTGTTTTTT.

The sample holds a few counts of this clone. V gene TRBV6-1 combines with J gene TRBJ2-2; possibly TRBD1 or TRBD2 for D (6 bases each). V lost 3 bases to trimming and J lost 6 bases, with 11 bases between them. The CDR3 has 14 amino acids. The germline V gene has CDR1 MNHNS and CDR2 SASEGT. The CDR3 sequence: CASSEWGAAGELFF. Here the CDR3 DNA reads TGTGCCAGCAGTGAGTGGGGGGCGGCCGGGGAGCTGTTTTTT.

This clone was seen a handful of times. The chain has TRBV27 and TRBJ2-2; D possibly corresponds to TRBD2 (6 bases). V was cut by 3 bases and J by 1 base, with 12 bases left in between. The CDR3 is 16 residues long. Per the germline V gene, CDR1 is MNHEY and CDR2 is SMNVEV (reference sequence). The CDR3 sequence: CASSFTGLGNTGELFF. DNA of the CDR3: TGTGCCAGCAGTTTTACGGGACTCGGGAACACCGGGGAGCTGTTTTTT.

This clone was counted between two and nine times. The chain links TRBV6-4 to TRBJ2-6; TRBD2 agrees at 10 bases. Trimming cost V 4 bases and J 0 bases; bases outside gene matches: 0. The V gene's germline CDR1 is MRHNA and CDR2 SNTAGT. CDR3 length equals 16 residues. Here the CDR3 DNA reads TGTGCCAGCAGTGGGACTAGCGGCTCTGGGGCCAACGTCCTGACTTTC. Protein product: CASSGTSGSGANVLTF.

This clone is medium-sized within its sample. The V gene is TRBV19, the J gene TRBJ1-3; the D is unclear. The germline CDR1 and CDR2 sequences are LNHDA and SQIVND (reference sequence). V was trimmed by 5 bases and J by 0 bases, leaving 11 bases between them. The CDR3 loop spans 15 amino acids. The CDR3: CASSPTPTSGNTIYF. DNA for the CDR3: TGTGCCAGTAGTCCCACACCAACCTCTGGAAACACCATATATTTT.

J is TRBJ2-7 and V is TRBV4-2, with D maybe TRBD2 (6 bases). The CDR3 totals 14 residues. Germline V gives CDR1 LGHNA, CDR2 YNFKEQ. The ends were cut back, 2 bases at V and 4 bases at J, with 12 bases in the middle. CDR3 nucleotide sequence: TGTGCCAGCAGCCAAAGTCTGGGGGGATACGAGCAGTACTTC. Amino acid sequence: CASSQSLGGYEQYF.

This clone occurred a few times. The chain combines TRBV29-1 with TRBJ2-1, with a possible D match to TRBD2 (6 bases). This CDR3 comprises 14 residues. Germline CDR1 SQVTM, CDR2 ANQGSEA. Trimming shortened V by 5 bases and J by 6 bases, and 17 bases separated the two germline ends. The CDR3 bases are TGCAGCGTTCTTATTCCCGGTAGCGGCAATGAGCAGTTCTTC. Its translation is CSVLIPGSGNEQFF.

On this clone: At one of its ends the junction is not consistent with the germline gene, which may arise from a read error. V and J are TRBV7-8 and TRBJ2-1; D is unresolved. Germline CDR1 is SGHVS and CDR2 is FQNEAQ. The CDR3 consists of 15 residues. The CDR3 is CASSLARSSYNDQFF. The DNA of the CDR3 is TGTGCCAGCAGCTTAGCGCGGAGCTCCTACAATGATCAGTTCTTC.

There are a few counts of this clone. The rearrangement links TRBV25-1 to TRBJ1-3; 9 bases are shared with TRBD1. CDR3 length equals 14 residues. The J segment lost 4 bases and the V segment lost 5 bases, leaving 3 bases of the junction unmatched. In germline, CDR1 is MGHDK, CDR2 SYGVNS. CDR3 sequence: CASSRTGEGNTIYF. In DNA, the CDR3 is TGTGCCAGCAGTAGGACAGGGGAAGGAAACACCATATATTTT. Full variable domain (missing parts from reference TRBV25-1 and TRBJ1-3): EADIYQTPRYLVIGTGKKITLECSQTMGHDKMYWYQQDPGMELHLIHYSYGVNSTEKGDLSSESTVSRIRTEHFPLTLESARPSHTSQYLCASSRTGEGNTIYFGEGSWLTVV.

This clone has just a few counts. The chain carries TRBV25-1 and TRBJ2-3; D may be TRBD1 (6 bases). Germline lookup yields CDR1 MGHDK and CDR2 SYGVNS. This CDR3 has 14 amino acids. Trimming removed 7 bases at V and 5 bases at J, with 16 bases between. The CDR3 protein is CASNGGLSVDTQYF. The CDR3 nucleotides read TGTGCCAGCAATGGGGGCCTCTCCGTAGATACGCAGTATTTT.

This sequence joins TRBV2 and TRBJ2-5; the D gene is possibly TRBD1 (6 bases). Germline V gene sequence: CDR1 SNHLY, CDR2 FYNNEI. The CDR3 sequence is 13 residues long. The V and J ends lost 8 bases and 2 bases respectively, with 12 bases between them. The DNA for the CDR3 is TGTGCCAGCCGGGACACGCAACAAGAGACCCAGTACTTC. This sequence encodes CASRDTQQETQYF.

This chain uses TRBV14 with TRBJ1-2; the D gene is possibly TRBD1 (5 bases). CDR3 length equals 15 residues. Per germline, CDR1 SGHDN and CDR2 FVKESK. V was pared by 3 bases and J by 4 bases, with 15 bases between. CDR3 amino acids: CASSHVGGSIYGYTF. The CDR3 region has the DNA TGTGCCAGCAGCCACGTGGGGGGGTCGATCTATGGCTACACCTTC.

A single count supports this clone. This rearrangement joins TRBV12-3 or TRBV12-4 to TRBJ2-3; D perhaps matches TRBD2 (5 bases). Trimming shortened V by 2 bases and J by 1 base, and 22 bases separated the two germline ends. The CDR3 contains 19 residues. The DNA of the CDR3 is TGTGCCAGCAGTTTACGCGGTCGCCACAGCGGTCCCCGCACAGATACGCAGTATTTT. Translated, it gives CASSLRGRHSGPRTDTQYF.